These T cell receptor beta chains were read from a single sample in a study of blood T cell repertoires in COVID-19. Some clones are missing from TCRdb's copy, which holds only in-frame ones; the method was immunoSEQ multiplex PCR. The data contain more than 110,000 clones, around 80% of them singletons. Material: peripheral blood. Every receptor here comes from a man older than 75 with acute or convalescent COVID-19. CDR3s include the opening cysteine and the closing phenylalanine or tryptophan. Rows give clone size only sometimes, using once, few, many, or a class for an expanded clone.

. | TRBV27 | CASSPRGLATYNEQFF
. | TRBV15 | CATSRRSGGAIDTQYF
once | TRBV28 | CASRLDRTNTGELFF
. | TRBV7-2 | CASSFGRGNTIYF
. | TRBV4-1 | CASSKGSGDNEQFF
. | TRBV6-4 | CASSDSASGGTDTQYF
. | TRBV5-1 | CASSSGLAGGTDTQYF
. | TRBV11-3 | CASSRQTGNEQFF
once | TRBV27 | CASSWSGQGRTGELFF
. | TRBV7-2 | CASRERGGRANYGYTF
. | TRBV7-2 | CASSTLAGTPNEQFF
many | TRBV29-1 | CSVDEGQGLGETQYF
. | TRBV28 | CASSLRQGASGYTF
. | TRBV11-1 | CASSSGPAGNTEAFF
. | TRBV7-9 | CASSTRQVGGTEAFF
. | TRBV5-4 | CASSLGTGRSGANVLTF
once | TRBV2 | CASSLARQNEQYF
. | TRBV5-1 | CASSLGAGSAGELFF
. | TRBV5-4 | CASSLLAQANTGELFF
once | TRBV7-9 | CASSAALTGGLRGYTF
. | TRBV5-1 | CASSTAPSGGAAGELFF
. | TRBV5-4 | CASSLEGAGNEQFF
. | TRBV12-3/TRBV12-4 | CASLKGAGYEQYF
. | TRBV10-3 | CAISESPGTNYGYTF
. | TRBV18 | CASSKDVGGELSNEQFF
few | TRBV19 | CASTPTGTYGYTF
. | TRBV18 | CASSPPAHPEQYF
few | TRBV5-6 | CASSLTPQGWTEAFF
once | TRBV5-1 | CASSLGGTSGVDTQYF
. | TRBV19 | CASSIPQRGYQPQHF
few | TRBV3-1/TRBV3-2 | CASTAGTAQETQYF
. | TRBV11-3 | CASSPGGSSSYEQYF
. | TRBV25-1 | CASSGGTGYLSGANVLTF
few | TRBV6-5 | CASWTGGANYGGYTF
. | TRBV7-2 | CASSLVLGTGGDEQYF
. | TRBV11-2 | CASSLGPPTGGQETQYF
few | TRBV5-1 | CASSLPRQGGTEAFF
. | TRBV5-1 | CASSLGGDRRHEQFF
. | TRBV7-3 | CASSSYGGGTNEQFF
. | TRBV4-2 | CASSGRGGPNEQFF
. | TRBV4-1 | CASSHSGLAGFTDTQYF
once | TRBV3-1/TRBV3-2 | CASSQVQDYGYTF
few | TRBV11-2 | CASSFGRRTVSYEQYF